The sequence of this T cell receptor beta chain was determined in a study of blood T cell repertoires in COVID-19. About the research overall: Samples taken during acute and convalescent COVID-19 were collected in the United States, Italy and Spain. In each case, the material was cDNA or gDNA derived from T cells, B-cell-depleted T cells, or PBMCs.

The V end was cut by 6 bases, the J end by 0 bases, with 21 bases between. This CDR3 region has 18 residues. The V gene's germline CDR1 is MDHEN and CDR2 SYDVKM. Per the original methods: Estimates of nucleated cell counts were drawn from the amplification of reference gene primers. Profiled with immunoSEQ multiplex PCR; TCRdb holds only in-frame clones, not every one. Clone size and the V and J calls come from that table; the DNA yielded D and trimming. The sample contains 250,000 to 350,000 clones, just over 90% of which appear only once. This clone has only a few counts. Those enrolled in Seattle joined during active infection and were followed longitudinally afterward.

The specimen sequenced was peripheral blood. J is TRBJ2-1 and V is TRBV28; D is possibly TRBD1 (7 bases). This receptor was identified in a woman aged 30 to 39 with COVID-19, enrolled during active disease. The CDR3, as DNA: TGTGCCAGCAGCTACCTTTGGAGGGGGCCGCGCTCCTACAATGAGCAGTTCTTC. Amino acids: CASSYLWRGPRSYNEQFF. Supplemented by reference TRBV28 and TRBJ2-1, the full variable domain reads DVKVTQSSRYLVKRTGEKVFLECVQDMDHENMFWYRQDPGLGLRLIYFSYDVKMKEKGDIPEGYSVSREKKERFSLILESASTNQTSMYLCASSYLWRGPRSYNEQFFGPGTRLTVL.